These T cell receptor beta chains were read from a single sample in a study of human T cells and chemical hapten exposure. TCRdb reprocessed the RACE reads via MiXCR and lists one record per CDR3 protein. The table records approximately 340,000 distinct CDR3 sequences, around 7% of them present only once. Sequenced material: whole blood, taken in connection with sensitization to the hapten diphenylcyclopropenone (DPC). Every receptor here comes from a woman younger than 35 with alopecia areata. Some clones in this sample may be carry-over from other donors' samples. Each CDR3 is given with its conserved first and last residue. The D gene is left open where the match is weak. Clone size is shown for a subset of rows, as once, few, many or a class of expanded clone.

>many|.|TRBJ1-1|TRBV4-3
CASSQDVFTEAFF
TGCGCCAGCAGCCAGGACGTATTCACTGAAGCTTTCTTT
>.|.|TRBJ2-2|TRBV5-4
CASSEQGFDTGELFF
TGTGCCAGCAGCGAACAGGGATTCGACACCGGGGAGCTGTTTTTT
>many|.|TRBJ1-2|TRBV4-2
CASSHGDIYGYTF
TGTGCCAGCAGCCATGGGGACATCTATGGCTACACCTTC
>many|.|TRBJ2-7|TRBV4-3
CASSHDGAASYEQYF
TGCGCCAGCAGTCACGACGGGGCCGCTTCCTACGAGCAGTACTTC
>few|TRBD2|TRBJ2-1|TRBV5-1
CASSLVASGDEQFF
TGCGCCAGCAGCTTGGTGGCTAGCGGGGATGAGCAGTTCTTC
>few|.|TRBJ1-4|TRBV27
CASGGHATNEKLFF
TGTGCCAGCGGGGGCCATGCAACTAATGAAAAACTGTTTTTT
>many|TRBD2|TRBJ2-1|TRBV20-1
CSATATSGRYNEQFF
TGCAGTGCTACCGCCACTAGCGGGAGATACAATGAGCAGTTCTTC
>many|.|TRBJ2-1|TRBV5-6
CASSFSENEQFF
TGTGCCAGCAGCTTTTCCGAAAATGAGCAGTTCTTC
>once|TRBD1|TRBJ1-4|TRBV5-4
CASSSGTDRANEKLFF
TGTGCCAGCAGCTCAGGGACAGACAGGGCAAATGAAAAACTGTTTTTT
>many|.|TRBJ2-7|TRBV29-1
CSVDGAAGEQYF
TGCAGCGTTGATGGGGCCGCGGGCGAGCAGTACTTC
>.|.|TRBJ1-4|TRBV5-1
CASSLIGGGSGEKLFF
TGCGCCAGCAGCTTGATTGGGGGCGGCTCTGGTGAAAAACTGTTTTTT
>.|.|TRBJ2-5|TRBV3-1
CASSQSGRSGQETQYF
TGTGCCAGCAGCCAATCTGGGCGGTCCGGACAAGAGACCCAGTACTTC
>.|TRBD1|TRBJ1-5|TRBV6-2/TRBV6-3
CASQGATPSNQPQHF
TGTGCCAGCCAGGGGGCTACACCTAGCAATCAGCCCCAGCATTTT
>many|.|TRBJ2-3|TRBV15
CATSRDYDRMETDTQYF
TGTGCCACCAGCAGAGACTACGACAGGATGGAGACAGATACGCAGTATTTT